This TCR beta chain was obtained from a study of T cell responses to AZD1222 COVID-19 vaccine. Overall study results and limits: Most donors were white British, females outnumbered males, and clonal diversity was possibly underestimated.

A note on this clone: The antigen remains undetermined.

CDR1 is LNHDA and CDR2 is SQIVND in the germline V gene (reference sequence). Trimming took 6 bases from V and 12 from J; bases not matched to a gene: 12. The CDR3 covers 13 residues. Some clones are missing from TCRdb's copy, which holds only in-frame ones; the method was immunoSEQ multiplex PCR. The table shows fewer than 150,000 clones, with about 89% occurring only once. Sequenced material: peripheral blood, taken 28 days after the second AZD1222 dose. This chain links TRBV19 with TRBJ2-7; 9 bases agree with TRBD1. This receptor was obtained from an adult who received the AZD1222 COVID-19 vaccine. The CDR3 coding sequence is TGTGCCAGTAGCCCTAGGGACAGGGACAAATGGTACTTC. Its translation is CASSPRDRDKWYF.